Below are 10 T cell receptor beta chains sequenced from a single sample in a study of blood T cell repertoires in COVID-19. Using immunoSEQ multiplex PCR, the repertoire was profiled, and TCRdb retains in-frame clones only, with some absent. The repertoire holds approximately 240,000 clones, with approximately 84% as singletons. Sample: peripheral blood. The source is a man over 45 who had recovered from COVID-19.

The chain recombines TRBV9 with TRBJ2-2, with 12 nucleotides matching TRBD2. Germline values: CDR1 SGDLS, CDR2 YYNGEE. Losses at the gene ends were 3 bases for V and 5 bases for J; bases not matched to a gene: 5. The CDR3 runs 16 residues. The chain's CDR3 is CASSGLAGELTGELFF. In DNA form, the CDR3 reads TGTGCCAGCAGCGGACTAGCGGGAGAGTTAACCGGGGAGCTGTTTTTT.

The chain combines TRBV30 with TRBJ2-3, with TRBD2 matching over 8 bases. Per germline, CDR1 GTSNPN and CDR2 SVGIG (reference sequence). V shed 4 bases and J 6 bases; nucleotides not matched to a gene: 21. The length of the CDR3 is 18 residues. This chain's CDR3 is CAWTTGGGGRRVVDTQYF. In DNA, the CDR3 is TGTGCCTGGACGACTGGGGGCGGGGGGCGCAGGGTTGTGGATACGCAGTATTTT.

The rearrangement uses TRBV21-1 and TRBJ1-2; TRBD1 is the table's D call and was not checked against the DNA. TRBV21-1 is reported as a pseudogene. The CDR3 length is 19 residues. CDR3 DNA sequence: TGTGCCAGCAGCTTTCTTGACAGGGTACCCTCCCACTTTAACTATGGCTACACCTTC. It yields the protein CASSFLDRVPSHFNYGYTF.

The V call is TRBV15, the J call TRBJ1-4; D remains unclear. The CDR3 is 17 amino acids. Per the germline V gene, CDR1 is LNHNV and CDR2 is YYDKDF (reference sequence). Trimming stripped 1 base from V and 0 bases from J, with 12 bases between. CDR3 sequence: CATSRGPRAATNEKLFF. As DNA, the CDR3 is TGTGCCACCAGCAGAGGGCCGAGGGCCGCAACTAATGAAAAACTGTTTTTT.

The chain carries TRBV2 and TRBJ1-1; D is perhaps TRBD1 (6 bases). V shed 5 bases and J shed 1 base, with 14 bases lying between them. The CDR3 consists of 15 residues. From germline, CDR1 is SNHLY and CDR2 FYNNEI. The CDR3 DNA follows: TGTGCCAGCAGTCTCCTCGAGGGACAGAACACTGAAGCTTTCTTT. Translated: CASSLLEGQNTEAFF.

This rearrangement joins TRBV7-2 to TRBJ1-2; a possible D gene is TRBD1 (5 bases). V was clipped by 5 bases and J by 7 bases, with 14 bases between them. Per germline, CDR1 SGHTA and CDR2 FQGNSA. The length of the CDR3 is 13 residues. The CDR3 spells CASSPQGWAGYTF. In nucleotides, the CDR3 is TGTGCCAGCAGCCCGCAGGGATGGGCTGGCTACACCTTC. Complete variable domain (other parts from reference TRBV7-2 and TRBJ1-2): GAGVSQSPSNKVTEKGKDVELRCDPISGHTALYWYRQSLGQGLEFLIYFQGNSAPDKSGLPSDRFSAERTGGSVSTLTIQRTQQEDSAVYLCASSPQGWAGYTFGSGTRLTVV.

CDR3 coding DNA: TGTGCTAGTGGTTTGAAAGGGGCGACCTACGAGCAGTACTTC. This gives the protein CASGLKGATYEQYF. The rearrangement links TRBV12-5 to TRBJ2-7; D possibly corresponds to TRBD1 (5 bases). Germline V gene data show CDR1 as LGHNT and CDR2 as FRNRAP. V was pared by 2 bases and J by 2 bases, with 10 bases between. This CDR3 is 14 amino acids long.

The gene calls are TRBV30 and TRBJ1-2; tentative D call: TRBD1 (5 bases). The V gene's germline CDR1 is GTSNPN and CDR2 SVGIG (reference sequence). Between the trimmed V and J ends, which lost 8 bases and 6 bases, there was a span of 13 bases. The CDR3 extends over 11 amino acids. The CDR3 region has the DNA TGTGCCCAAAGGAGGGGTCATGGCTACACCTTC. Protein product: CAQRRGHGYTF.

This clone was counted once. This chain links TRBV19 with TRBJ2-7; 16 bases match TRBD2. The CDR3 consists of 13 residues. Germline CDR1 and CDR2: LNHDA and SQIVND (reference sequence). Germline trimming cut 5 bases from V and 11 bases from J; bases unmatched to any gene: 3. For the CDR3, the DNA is TGTGCCAGTAGTGGGACTAGCGGGAGGGCGGAGTACTTC. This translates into CASSGTSGRAEYF.

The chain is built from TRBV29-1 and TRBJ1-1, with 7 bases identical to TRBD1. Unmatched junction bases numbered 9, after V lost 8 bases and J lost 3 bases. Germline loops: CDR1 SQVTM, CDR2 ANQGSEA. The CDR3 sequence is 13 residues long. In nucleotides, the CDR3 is TGCAGCTTTCGCCGACAGGGACACACTGAAGCTTTCTTT. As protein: CSFRRQGHTEAFF.